This is a list of T cell receptor beta chains from one sample in a study of siplizumab effects on memory and regulatory T cells. The table came from immunoSEQ multiplex PCR; TCRdb's copy has only in-frame clones and leaves some out. This table has about 99,000 clones, about 93% appearing once. The sample consisted of Tregs sorted from blood. These receptors were taken from a human donor in good health. The CDR3 runs from the conserved cysteine through the conserved F or W. Fields, in order: J gene, V gene, D gene, clone size, CDR3 DNA, CDR3 protein. A D gene is named only where the DNA matches it firmly. Clone size is given for some rows only: seen once, a few or many times, or a class if the clone is expanded.

TRBJ2-7 | TRBV18 | . | . | TGTGCCAGCTCACCACAGGGTAGAGGCTACGAGCAGTACTTC | CASSPQGRGYEQYF
TRBJ2-1 | TRBV5-1 | . | . | TGCGCCAGCTCACCCTCAGGGGTAGGTGGGAATGAGCAGTTCTTC | CASSPSGVGGNEQFF
TRBJ1-3 | TRBV2 | . | . | TGTGCCAGCAGTGAAGGGACCGTCGGAAACACCATATATTTT | CASSEGTVGNTIYF
TRBJ1-1 | TRBV2 | TRBD1 | . | TGTGCCAGCACCGGACAGGGTACTGCGAACACTGAAGCTTTCTTT | CASTGQGTANTEAFF
TRBJ2-6 | TRBV19 | . | . | TGTGCCAGTAGTCAGGGGGCCAACGTCCTGACTTTC | CASSQGANVLTF
TRBJ1-4 | TRBV11-3 | . | once | TGTGCCAGCAGCTTTTTAGATACGGCTAATGAAAAACTGTTTTTT | CASSFLDTANEKLFF
TRBJ1-1 | TRBV29-1 | . | . | TGCAGCGCTTTGGGCACTGAAGCTTTCTTT | CSALGTEAFF
TRBJ1-2 | TRBV28 | . | . | TGTGCCAGCAGTTTGTCGGGAATAGAGGGCTACACCTTC | CASSLSGIEGYTF
TRBJ1-6 | TRBV30 | . | . | TGTGCCTGGAGACCAACTTTGGATTCACCCCTCCACTTT | CAWRPTLDSPLHF
TRBJ2-3 | TRBV5-1 | . | . | TGCGCCAGCGGCACAACAGATACGCAGTATTTT | CASGTTDTQYF
TRBJ1-5 | TRBV18 | . | . | TGTGCCAGCTCAGCCCGGCCCAATCAGCCCCAGCATTTT | CASSARPNQPQHF
TRBJ2-2 | TRBV11-1 | . | once | TGTGCCAGCAGCTTAGATCGAAGTCCCGGGGAGCTGTTTTTT | CASSLDRSPGELFF
TRBJ1-4 | TRBV10-3 | . | . | TGTGCCATCCGCATGAGGACCACGGGAAAACTGTTTTTT | CAIRMRTTGKLFF
TRBJ1-1 | TRBV9 | . | . | TGTGCCAGCAGCGTAGTTGTTAGTGGTGAAGCTTTCTTT | CASSVVVSGEAFF
TRBJ2-7 | TRBV14 | . | . | TGTGCCAGCAGCCCGATCCAGGTAACCTACGAGCAGTACTTC | CASSPIQVTYEQYF
TRBJ1-2 | TRBV7-9 | TRBD1 | . | TGTGCCAGCAGCGACACAGGGGGCCTTGGCTACACCTTC | CASSDTGGLGYTF
TRBJ1-2 | TRBV7-2 | TRBD1 | . | TGTGCCAGCAGCTTAGCTCGGACAGGGGTCGATGGCTACACCTTC | CASSLARTGVDGYTF
TRBJ2-1 | TRBV7-9 | . | . | TGTGCCCGAAGAGGCTACTACAATGAGCAGTTCTTC | CARRGYYNEQFF
TRBJ2-2 | TRBV5-1 | . | . | TGCGCCAGCAGCGCCTATTGGGGGCGAGGAGGGTCGAACACCGGGGAGCTGTTTTTT | CASSAYWGRGGSNTGELFF
TRBJ1-2 | TRBV20-1 | . | . | TGCAGTGCTAGTCCTGTGGACGGCTACACCTTC | CSASPVDGYTF
TRBJ1-6 | TRBV15 | . | . | TGTGCCACCAGCAGAAAAGGACAGAGTAATTCACCCCTCCACTTT | CATSRKGQSNSPLHF
TRBJ2-2 | TRBV6-6 | . | . | TGTGCCAGCAGTTCATTTCAGGGGCGTACCGGGGAGCTGTTTTTT | CASSSFQGRTGELFF
TRBJ2-3 | TRBV30 | . | . | TGTGCCTGGAGTCGTTTATCCGGGGGCCAAGGTGTAGATACGCAGTATTTT | CAWSRLSGGQGVDTQYF
TRBJ2-6 | TRBV27 | . | . | TGTGCCAGCAGTTTATGGGGACCCACGTCGAGCTCTGGGGCCAACGTCCTGACTTTC | CASSLWGPTSSSGANVLTF
TRBJ2-3 | TRBV9 | . | . | TGTGCCAGCAGCGTAGGAGGGTTGGGGAATACAGATACGCAGTATTTT | CASSVGGLGNTDTQYF
TRBJ1-1 | TRBV5-1 | TRBD1 | once | TGCGCCAGCAGCTTGGGTCCCGGACAGGGAGGCACTGAAGCTTTCTTT | CASSLGPGQGGTEAFF
TRBJ1-1 | TRBV2 | . | . | TGTGCCAGCAGGGGAGGTAGCACTGAAGCTTTCTTT | CASRGGSTEAFF
TRBJ2-3 | TRBV11-1 | . | . | TGTGCCAGCAGCTTAGCGGTGGGCGATACGCAGTATTTT | CASSLAVGDTQYF
TRBJ2-5 | TRBV18 | TRBD2 | once | TGTGCCAGCTCAGCGACCCGGGGGGGAGAGACCCAGTACTTC | CASSATRGGETQYF